A selection of T cell receptor beta chains follows, all from one sample in a study of blood T cell repertoires in COVID-19. Produced via immunoSEQ multiplex PCR; TCRdb's table is partial and in-frame only. The table has about 480,000 clones, roughly 91% seen once; the top ten hold roughly 4%. The sample was peripheral blood. Source of these receptors: a young woman with acute or convalescent COVID-19. The CDR3 runs from the conserved cysteine through the conserved F or W.

v_call | cdr3_aa
TRBV12-3/TRBV12-4 | CASSLEGNTQYF
TRBV15 | CATSRASRAGLDYGYTF
TRBV5-1 | CASSLVTGGRTEAFF
TRBV30 | CAWEGQGGSPLHF
TRBV7-2 | CASSLARTGRNSPLHF
TRBV2 | CASSEDLAGMNTEAFF
TRBV29-1 | CSAHWGGNAAFF
TRBV5-1 | CASSLGTGGNYGYTF
TRBV4-2 | CATGLGYEQYF
TRBV10-3 | CAISTGDTEAFF
TRBV10-1 | CASSERGPGITEAFF
TRBV15 | CATSREGSGAYNEQFF
TRBV1 | CTSKPGLQKETQYF
TRBV6-6 | CASTWVASGADTEAFF
TRBV30 | CAWSSTQKDEQYF
TRBV27 | CASSLSIGGGLSYNSPLHF
TRBV5-1 | CASSPRAGTQYF
TRBV5-5 | CASSLVAGGPPDTQYF
TRBV6-6 | CASSTRGSGANVLTF
TRBV30 | CAGRGGGLNTQYF
TRBV12-5 | CASGLVFSGANANTGELFF
TRBV4-1 | CASSQRDRPTYEQYF
TRBV5-1 | CASSLARRPDSPLHF
TRBV13 | CASSRSDNFYGYTF
TRBV3-1/TRBV3-2 | CASSQAVNEQFF
TRBV6-6 | CASSFPRGDTQYF
TRBV6-5 | CASSRTGGHYEQYF
TRBV9 | CASSVARGDEQFF
TRBV28 | CASSSQGVGTGELFF
TRBV7-6 | CASSPLTGTGSYNEQFF
TRBV11-2 | CASSRRQGLQVSGANVLTF
TRBV21-1 | CATSRGNQPQHF
TRBV19 | CASSPRTYTDTQYF
TRBV9 | CASSKDSLVGTQYF
TRBV6-5 | CASSRREETEAFF
TRBV24-1 | CATGLAGGKNEQFF
TRBV2 | CASSEVAGYYEQYF
TRBV7-8 | CASSPRTSGGNYEQYF
TRBV27 | CASSWRAGGRADTQYF
TRBV19 | CASSIQGVNTEAFF
TRBV19 | CASSPRGVETQYF
TRBV7-7 | CASSLAQTRPYEQYF
TRBV7-8 | CASSSRDRLEPQHF
TRBV4-2 | CASSQGALAQETQYF
TRBV2 | CASSVGGKAYEQYF
TRBV10-3 | CAISESGQGASAGNTIYF